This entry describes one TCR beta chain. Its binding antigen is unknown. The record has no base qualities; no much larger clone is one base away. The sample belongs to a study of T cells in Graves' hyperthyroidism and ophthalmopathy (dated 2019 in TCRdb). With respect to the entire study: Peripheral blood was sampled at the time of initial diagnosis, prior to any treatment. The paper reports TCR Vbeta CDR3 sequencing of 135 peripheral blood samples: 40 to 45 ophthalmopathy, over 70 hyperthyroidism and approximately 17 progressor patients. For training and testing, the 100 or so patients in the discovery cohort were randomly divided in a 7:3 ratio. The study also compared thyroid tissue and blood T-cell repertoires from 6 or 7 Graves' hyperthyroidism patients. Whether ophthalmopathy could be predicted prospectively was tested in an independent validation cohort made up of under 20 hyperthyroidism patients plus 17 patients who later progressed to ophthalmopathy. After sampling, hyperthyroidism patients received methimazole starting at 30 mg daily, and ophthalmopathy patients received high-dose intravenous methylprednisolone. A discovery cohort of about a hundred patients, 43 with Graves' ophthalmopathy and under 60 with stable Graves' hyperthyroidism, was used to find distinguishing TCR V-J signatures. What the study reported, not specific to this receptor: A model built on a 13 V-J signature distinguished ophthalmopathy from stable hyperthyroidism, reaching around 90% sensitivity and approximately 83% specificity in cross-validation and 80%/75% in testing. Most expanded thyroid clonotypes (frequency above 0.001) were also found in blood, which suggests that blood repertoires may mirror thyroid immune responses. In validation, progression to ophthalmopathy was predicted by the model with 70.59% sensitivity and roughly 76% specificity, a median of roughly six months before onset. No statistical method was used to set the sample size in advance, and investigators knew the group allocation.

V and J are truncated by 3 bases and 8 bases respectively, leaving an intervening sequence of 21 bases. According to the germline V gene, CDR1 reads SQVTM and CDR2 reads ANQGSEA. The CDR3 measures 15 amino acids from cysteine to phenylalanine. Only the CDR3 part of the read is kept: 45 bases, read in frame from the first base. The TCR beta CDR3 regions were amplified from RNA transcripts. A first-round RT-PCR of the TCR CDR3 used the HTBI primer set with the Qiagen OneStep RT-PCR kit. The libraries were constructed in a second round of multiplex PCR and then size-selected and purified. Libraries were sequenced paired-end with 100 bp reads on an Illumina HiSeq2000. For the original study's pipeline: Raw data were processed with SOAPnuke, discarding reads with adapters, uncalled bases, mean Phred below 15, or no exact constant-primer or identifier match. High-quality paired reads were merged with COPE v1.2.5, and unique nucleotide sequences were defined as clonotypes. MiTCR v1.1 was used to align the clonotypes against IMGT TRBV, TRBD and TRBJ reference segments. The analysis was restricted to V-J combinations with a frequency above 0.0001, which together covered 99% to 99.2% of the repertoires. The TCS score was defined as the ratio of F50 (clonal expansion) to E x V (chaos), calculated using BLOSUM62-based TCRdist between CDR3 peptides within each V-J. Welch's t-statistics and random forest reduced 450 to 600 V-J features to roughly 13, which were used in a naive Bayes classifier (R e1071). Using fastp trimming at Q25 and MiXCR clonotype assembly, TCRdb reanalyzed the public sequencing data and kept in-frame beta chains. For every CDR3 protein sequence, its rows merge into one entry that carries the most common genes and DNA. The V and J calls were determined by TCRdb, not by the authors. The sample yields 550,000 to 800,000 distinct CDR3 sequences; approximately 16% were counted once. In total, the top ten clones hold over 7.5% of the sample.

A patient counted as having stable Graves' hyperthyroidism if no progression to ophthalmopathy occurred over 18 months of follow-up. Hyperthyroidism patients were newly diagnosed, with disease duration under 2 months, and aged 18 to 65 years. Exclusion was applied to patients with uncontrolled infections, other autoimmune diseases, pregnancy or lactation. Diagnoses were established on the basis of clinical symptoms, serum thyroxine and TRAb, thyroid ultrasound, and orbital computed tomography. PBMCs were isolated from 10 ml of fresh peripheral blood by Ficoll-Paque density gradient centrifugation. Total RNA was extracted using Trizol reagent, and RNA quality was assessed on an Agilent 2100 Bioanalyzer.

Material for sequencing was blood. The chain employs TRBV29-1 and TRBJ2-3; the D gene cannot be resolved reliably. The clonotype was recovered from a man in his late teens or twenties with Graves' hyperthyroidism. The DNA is TGCAGCGTTGAGACCCACTATTATAGGCATGGTACGCAGTATTTT. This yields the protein CSVETHYYRHGTQYF.